The sequence of this T cell receptor (beta chain) was determined in a study of molecular identifiers for immune sequencing clone quantification. Findings and limits, study-wide: Even with some 920,000 naive cells present, spiked Jurkat TCR RNA from one cell was reportedly detectable.

The sorting of naive CD8 T cells used the CD8+CD4-CCR7+CD45RA+ phenotype. This clonotype was counted only a few times. What it binds is not known. TCRdb reprocessed the PCR reads via MiXCR and lists one record per CDR3 protein. This table has approximately 500,000 distinct CDR3 sequences, 20% to 25% appearing once. What was sequenced was naive CD8+ T cells from blood, with Jurkat cell RNA spiked in. Subset specified: FACS-sorted CD8+CD4-CCR7+CD45RA+ naive T cells. This clonotype was sampled from a human donor in good health. Some libraries in this study had Jurkat cell RNA spiked in.

The CDR3 DNA is TGTGCCAGCAGCCTAGCGAGACATAGCACAGATACGCAGTATTTT. The encoded protein is CASSLARHSTDTQYF. V is TRBV28 and J is TRBJ2-3; tentative D call: TRBD2 (6 bases). This CDR3 contains 15 residues. Germline assignment: CDR1 MDHEN and CDR2 SYDVKM. The V gene lost 6 bases and the J gene lost 0 bases, with 13 bases spanning the gap.